These 8 T cell receptor beta chains originate from one sample sequenced in a study of tumor-infiltrating lymphocytes in primary liver carcinoma. A primer matching the constant region was used to make TCR beta cDNA from approximately 520 ng of total RNA. Three nested multiplex PCR rounds, a slightly modified ARM-PCR method, built the TCR beta libraries. Investigators reported that the first two PCR rounds, at 9 to 11 cycles each, used TRBV1-TRBV30 forward primers with a C-beta reverse primer. From the multiplex PCR reads, TCRdb called clonotypes with MiXCR, one entry per CDR3 protein. This sample has about 210,000 distinct CDR3 sequences, with around four fifths found just once. Each 20-30 mg portion of unsorted bulk tissue served as the source for co-extraction of RNA and DNA. Sample: tumor tissue from primary liver carcinoma. These receptors all stem from a man in his forties with primary liver carcinoma and hepatitis B virus infection.

On this clonotype: The missing conserved phenylalanine or tryptophan at the end of this CDR3 makes a read error likely. The chain links TRBV4-2 to TRBJ2-1; 8 nucleotides align to TRBD2. Germline CDR1 reads LGHNA; CDR2 reads YNFKEQ. This CDR3 comprises 15 residues. The CDR3 region is CASNQATSEYNEQFI. Written as DNA, the CDR3 is TGTGCCAGCAACCAAGCGACTAGCGAGTACAATGAGCAGTTCATC.

Details on this clonotype: Sequence at one end of the junction differs from germline and may be a read error. The chain links TRBV11-1 to TRBJ2-5; 14 nucleotides agree with TRBD2. CDR1 and CDR2 (germline): SGHAT, FQDESV (reference sequence). This CDR3 has 15 residues. DNA of the CDR3: TGTGCCAGAACCCTCACGGGACTAGCGGGAGAGGCCCAGTATTTC. Translated, it gives CARTLTGLAGEAQYF.

This clonotype was observed a few times. The chain has TRBV29-1 and TRBJ2-7; tentatively, D is TRBD1 (5 bases). Trimming took 2 bases from V and 6 from J, leaving 14 bases between them. The CDR3 sequence is 13 residues long. Germline V CDR1 and CDR2: SQVTM, ANQGSEA. CDR3 in amino acids: CSVEITGFGEQYF. CDR3 sequence (DNA): TGCAGCGTTGAAATTACAGGATTTGGCGAGCAGTACTTC.

CDR3 DNA sequence: TGTGCCAGCAGTTCAGGGCAGGCGAGGGGCTATGGCTACACCTTC. This sequence encodes CASSSGQARGYGYTF. V and J are TRBV28 and TRBJ1-2, with D perhaps TRBD1 (5 bases). CDR1 and CDR2 (germline): MDHEN, SYDVKM. The CDR3 totals 15 residues. V lost 4 bases and J 4 bases, leaving 16 bases between the germline ends.

This clonotype was picked up many times. J is TRBJ1-1 and V is TRBV5-6; D call uncertain. The length of the CDR3 is 14 residues. Germline V gives CDR1 SGHDT, CDR2 YYEEEE. V dropped 2 bases and J dropped 2 bases, with 10 bases sitting between them. The CDR3 DNA reads as TGTGCCAGCAGCTTTCACGGATTTAACACTGAAGCTTTCTTT. Translated, it gives CASSFHGFNTEAFF.

In its sample, this clonotype was seen many times. The rearrangement joins TRBV5-6 to TRBJ1-1; 8 bases agree with TRBD1. The CDR3 extends over 14 amino acids. J gave up 6 bases and V 0 bases, and 4 bases lay outside the gene matches. Germline CDR1 reads SGHDT; CDR2 reads YYEEEE. DNA of the CDR3: TGTGCCAGCAGCTTGGCACAGACAGGGGCTGAAGCTTTCTTT. Protein product: CASSLAQTGAEAFF. Looking up the rest from reference TRBV5-6 and TRBJ1-1 gives the full variable domain: DAGVTQSPTHLIKTRGQQVTLRCSPKSGHDTVSWYQQALGQGPQFIFQYYEEEERQRGNFPDRFSGHQFPNYSSELNVNALLLGDSALYLCASSLAQTGAEAFFGQGTRLTVV.

V is TRBV6-5 and J is TRBJ2-2; D gene ambiguous. V gave up 11 bases and J gave up 3 bases, with 16 bases separating them. Germline V lookup: CDR1 MNHEY, CDR2 SVGAGI. The CDR3 spans 14 residues. In DNA form, the CDR3 reads TGTGCCGGCATTTACATGGCGGACACCGGGGAGCTGTTTTTT. This gives the protein CAGIYMADTGELFF.

Comments on this clonotype: At one end the junction does not follow the germline gene, possibly because of a read error. The chain joins TRBV6-5 to TRBJ2-5, with TRBD1 identical over 7 bases. The length of the CDR3 is 14 residues. Looked up from germline, CDR1 is MNHEY and CDR2 is SVGAGI. The CDR3 sequence is CGSSQQGWEESQYF. The CDR3 DNA sequence: TGTGGCAGCAGCCAACAGGGGTGGGAAGAGAGCCAGTACTTC.